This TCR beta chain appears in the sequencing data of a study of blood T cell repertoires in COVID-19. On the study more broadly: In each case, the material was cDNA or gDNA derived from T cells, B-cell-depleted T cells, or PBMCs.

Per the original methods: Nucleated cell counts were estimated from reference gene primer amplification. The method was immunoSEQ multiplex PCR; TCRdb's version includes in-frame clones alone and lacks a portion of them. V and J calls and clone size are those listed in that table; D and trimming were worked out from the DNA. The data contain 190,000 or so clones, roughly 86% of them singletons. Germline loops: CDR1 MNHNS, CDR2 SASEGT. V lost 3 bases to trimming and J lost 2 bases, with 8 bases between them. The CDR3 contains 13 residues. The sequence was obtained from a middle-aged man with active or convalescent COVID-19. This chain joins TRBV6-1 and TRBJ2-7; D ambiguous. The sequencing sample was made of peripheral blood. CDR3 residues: CASSEVVTYEQYF. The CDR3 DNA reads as TGTGCCAGCAGTGAGGTAGTAACCTACGAGCAGTACTTC.